The T cell receptor beta chain under discussion was sequenced for a study of cytomegalovirus exposure and HLA in healthy donors. Study in general: Clustering assigned roughly 81% of the roughly 420 genotyped donors to the Caucasian-associated ancestry cluster.

Notes on this clone: Its antigen is still unknown.

The PCR employed 60 Vbeta primers together with 13 Jbeta primers. Clones were read by immunoSEQ multiplex PCR, and TCRdb kept only the in-frame ones, dropping some. Among 120,000 to 150,000 clones listed, 70% to 85% were seen once. Study results and limitations: The CMV antigen specificity of three CMV-associated chains was confirmed through in vitro analysis. Most TCR sequences were rare, but some public TCRs occurred in many donors. For TCR beta chains, V- and J-gene trimming was later linked to a missense DCLRE1C variant.

The clonotype was recovered from a woman in her forties or fifties in good health and CMV-seropositive. Sequencing was done on a sample of PBMCs.

CDR3 amino acids: CAISPSPGELFF. In nucleotides, the CDR3 is TGTGCCATCAGCCCGAGCCCCGGGGAGCTGTTTTTT. J is TRBJ2-2 and V is TRBV10-3; the D is unclear. The CDR3 is 12 residues long. Germline V lookup: CDR1 ENHRY, CDR2 SYGVKD. V lost 6 bases and J lost 6, with 8 bases in between.